The following is a T cell receptor (beta chain) sequence with its context. The sample comes from a study of blood T cell repertoires in COVID-19. Study as a whole: The United States, Italy and Spain supplied acute and convalescent COVID-19 samples.

Per the authors' pipeline: Amplification with reference gene primers provided the estimates of nucleated cell counts. TCRdb's table, derived via immunoSEQ multiplex PCR, lists solely in-frame clones and lacks some. The V and J calls and the clone size are those of that table, but D and trimming were determined from the DNA. Altogether more than 60,000 clones are present, around 91% being singletons, with the ten largest covering about 5%. V shed 0 bases and J 4 bases; nucleotides not matched to a gene: 2. Germline V CDR1 and CDR2: MNHEY, SMNVEV (reference sequence). The CDR3 length is 15 residues. Input material: peripheral blood. This TCR was recovered from a man between 45 and 60 years old with acute or convalescent COVID-19. The chain recombines TRBV27 with TRBJ2-7, with TRBD1 identical over 11 bases. The CDR3 bases are TGTGCCAGCAGTTTATCAGGGACAGGGGGTTACGAGCAGTACTTC. It translates to CASSLSGTGGYEQYF.